This note documents a single TCR beta chain sequence. CDR3 length: 14 residues. Trimming cost V 2 bases and J 6 bases; bases outside gene matches: 5. Germline CDR1 SGHTS, CDR2 YDEGEE. These data belong to a study of blood T cell repertoires in COVID-19. Study-wide context: Samples came from the United States, Italy and Spain, spanning acute and convalescent COVID-19.

TCRdb's table, derived via immunoSEQ multiplex PCR, lists solely in-frame clones and lacks some. In the table there are approximately 84,000 clones, around 78% of which are singletons. The sequencing input was peripheral blood. The receptor's source is a human donor in a cohort sampled during active COVID-19. The V call is TRBV5-8, the J call TRBJ1-2; 9 bases map to TRBD1. CDR3 coding DNA: TGTGCCAGCAGCTTAGGACAGGGGCTCGATGGCTACACCTTC. It specifies CASSLGQGLDGYTF.